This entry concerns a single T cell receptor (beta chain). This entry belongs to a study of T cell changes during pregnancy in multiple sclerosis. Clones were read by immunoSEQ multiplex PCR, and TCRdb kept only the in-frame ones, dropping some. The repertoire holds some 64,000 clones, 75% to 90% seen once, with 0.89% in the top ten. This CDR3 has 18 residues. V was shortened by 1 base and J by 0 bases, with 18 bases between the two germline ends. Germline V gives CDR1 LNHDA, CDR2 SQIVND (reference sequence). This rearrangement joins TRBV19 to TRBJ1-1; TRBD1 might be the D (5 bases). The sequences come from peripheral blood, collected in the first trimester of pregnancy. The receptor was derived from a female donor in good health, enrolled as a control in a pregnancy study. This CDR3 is CASSIVGQGGRMNTEAFF. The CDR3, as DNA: TGTGCCAGTAGTATAGTAGGCCAGGGCGGGAGAATGAACACTGAAGCTTTCTTT.